This T cell receptor (beta chain) was profiled in a study of T cell responses to AZD1222 COVID-19 vaccine. Data came from immunoSEQ multiplex PCR; TCRdb stores just in-frame clones and leaves some out. The sample consists of about 180,000 clones, more than 80% of them appearing once. V was cut by 7 bases and J by 8 bases, with 17 bases left in between. CDR1 and CDR2 (germline): MNHEY, SMNVEV (reference sequence). The CDR3 is 14 amino acids. V gene TRBV27 combines with J gene TRBJ1-4; no firm D call. The specimen comprised peripheral blood, sampled on day 0 of AZD1222 vaccination. This TCR derives from an adult in good health. CDR3 nucleotide sequence: TGTGCCAGCACCAACGAAGTGGGCGGGGAAAAACTGTTTTTT. Residues: CASTNEVGGEKLFF.